Included here is one T cell receptor beta chain sequence, with context. In this sample, this clonotype turned up a few times. Its antigen target is currently unknown. The record has no base qualities; no much larger clone is one base away. The CDR3 measures 13 amino acids from cysteine to phenylalanine. The kept DNA is CDR3 alone, 39 bases in frame from the first base. Reading the germline V gene (reference sequence) gives CDR1 SGHNT and CDR2 YYREEE. V loses 4 bases of germline sequence and J loses 4 bases, and the interval between the two ends is 11 bases. This sample was included in a study of response to subunit inactivated influenza vaccine (dated by TCRdb to 2016 to 2018). Looking at the study overall: The study used deep quantitative T cell receptor repertoire profiling to track responses to a trivalent subunit inactivated influenza vaccine.

Points the paper makes about the study in general: The authors suggested that each seasonal influenza vaccination may recruit only a limited number of new T cells.

Library preparation was by RT-PCR. The listed sequencing device is Illumina HiSeq 2500. Starting from the raw public reads, TCRdb applied fastp trimming at Q25, assembled clones with MiXCR and retained in-frame beta chains. Rows with one shared CDR3 protein collapse into an entry with the most common genes and DNA. The sample records some 180,000 distinct CDR3 sequences, about 10% of which are singletons. About a tenth of the sample is in the top ten clones. The rearranged chain carries TRBV5-4 and TRBJ2-5; perhaps TRBD2 is the D gene, with 6 bases matching. The receptor's source is a man over 45 who received an inactivated influenza vaccine. Donor details come from another sample of the same person, matched by shared clones. Sample: non-naive T cells sorted from PBMCs, taken on the day of vaccination. Interpreted using the paper, the cell subset or site label stands for: memory T cell fraction. Here the CDR3 is given as CASSASSGETQYF. The DNA reads as follows: TGTGCCAGCAGCGCTAGTAGCGGAGAGACCCAGTACTTC.